These T cell receptor beta chains were read from a single sample in a study of shared clonotypes between healthy human individuals. Clones were read by immunoSEQ multiplex PCR, and TCRdb kept only the in-frame ones, dropping some. The table lists 2 million to 2.5 million clones, just over 90% of them singletons, with 0.39% in the top ten. Sequencing was carried out using naive CD4+ T cells from PBMCs. The receptor set was obtained from a man younger than 30 in good health. Some clones in this sample may be carry-over from other donors' samples. Both conserved end residues are part of each CDR3. D genes are given only for firm matches. Clone size is given for some rows only: seen once, a few or many times, or a class if the clone is expanded.

d_gene: TRBD2; v_gene: TRBV28; abundance: .; j_gene: TRBJ2-1; CDR3aa: CASSLLASGSFEKQFF; CDR3nt: TGTGCCAGCAGTTTATTGGCTAGCGGGAGTTTCGAGAAGCAGTTCTTC
d_gene: TRBD2; v_gene: TRBV7-9; abundance: .; j_gene: TRBJ2-2; CDR3aa: CASSGLAGAGELFF; CDR3nt: TGTGCCAGCAGCGGCCTAGCGGGAGCGGGGGAGCTGTTTTTT
d_gene: .; v_gene: TRBV6-5; abundance: .; j_gene: TRBJ1-3; CDR3aa: CASSYSTAENTIYF; CDR3nt: TGTGCCAGCAGTTACTCGACAGCAGAAAACACCATATATTTT
d_gene: TRBD1; v_gene: TRBV15; abundance: .; j_gene: TRBJ1-2; CDR3aa: CATSRDQGAYGYTF; CDR3nt: TGTGCCACCAGCAGAGATCAGGGGGCCTATGGCTACACCTTC
d_gene: TRBD2; v_gene: TRBV28; abundance: .; j_gene: TRBJ2-1; CDR3aa: CASVTGTSRNEQFF; CDR3nt: TGTGCCAGCGTAACCGGGACTAGTCGCAATGAGCAGTTCTTC
d_gene: TRBD1; v_gene: TRBV5-1; abundance: .; j_gene: TRBJ2-2; CDR3aa: CASSLTRQGTGELFF; CDR3nt: TGCGCCAGCAGCTTAACCCGACAGGGGACCGGGGAGCTGTTTTTT
d_gene: .; v_gene: TRBV28; abundance: .; j_gene: TRBJ1-2; CDR3aa: CASSSPPGFLGYTF; CDR3nt: TGTGCCAGCAGTTCACCCCCAGGGTTTCTCGGCTACACCTTC
d_gene: .; v_gene: TRBV6-5; abundance: .; j_gene: TRBJ2-6; CDR3aa: CATRISGANVLTF; CDR3nt: TGTGCCACGCGGATCTCTGGGGCCAACGTCCTGACTTTC
d_gene: TRBD1; v_gene: TRBV28; abundance: .; j_gene: TRBJ1-1; CDR3aa: CASSLGGQGNTEAFF; CDR3nt: TGTGCCAGCAGTTTAGGAGGACAGGGGAACACTGAAGCTTTCTTT
d_gene: .; v_gene: TRBV5-1; abundance: .; j_gene: TRBJ2-5; CDR3aa: CASSLGGDQETQYF; CDR3nt: TGCGCCAGCAGCTTGGGGGGCGATCAAGAGACCCAGTACTTC
d_gene: TRBD2; v_gene: TRBV7-8; abundance: .; j_gene: TRBJ2-1; CDR3aa: CASSLRLAAHNEQFF; CDR3nt: TGTGCCAGCAGCCTCCGACTAGCGGCCCACAATGAGCAGTTCTTC
d_gene: .; v_gene: TRBV5-4; abundance: .; j_gene: TRBJ1-1; CDR3aa: CASSQRLSRGEAFF; CDR3nt: TGTGCCAGCAGCCAACGTCTGTCCCGGGGTGAAGCTTTCTTT
d_gene: .; v_gene: TRBV7-8; abundance: .; j_gene: TRBJ2-7; CDR3aa: CASRPGGSSYEQYF; CDR3nt: TGTGCCAGCAGGCCTGGAGGAAGCTCCTACGAGCAGTACTTC
d_gene: .; v_gene: TRBV7-5; abundance: few; j_gene: TRBJ2-2; CDR3aa: CVRSLAGQGGTGELFF; CDR3nt: TGTGTCAGAAGCTTAGCGGGACAGGGAGGGACCGGGGAGCTGTTTTTT
d_gene: TRBD2; v_gene: TRBV4-2; abundance: .; j_gene: TRBJ2-1; CDR3aa: CASSQWLAASSYNEQFF; CDR3nt: TGTGCCAGCAGCCAATGGCTAGCGGCAAGCTCCTACAATGAGCAGTTCTTC
d_gene: .; v_gene: TRBV11-2; abundance: .; j_gene: TRBJ1-4; CDR3aa: CASSLTTSAGKLFF; CDR3nt: TGTGCCAGCAGCTTAACGACAAGCGCCGGAAAACTGTTTTTT
d_gene: .; v_gene: TRBV7-9; abundance: .; j_gene: TRBJ2-3; CDR3aa: CASSLAGVLRGSSDTQYF; CDR3nt: TGTGCCAGCAGCTTAGCGGGGGTTTTAAGAGGGAGCTCAGATACGCAGTATTTT
d_gene: .; v_gene: TRBV6-6; abundance: .; j_gene: TRBJ1-2; CDR3aa: CASRTRGKREDYTF; CDR3nt: TGTGCCAGCAGGACCCGTGGGAAAAGGGAAGACTACACCTTC
d_gene: .; v_gene: TRBV11-2; abundance: .; j_gene: TRBJ1-1; CDR3aa: CASSGWTEAFF; CDR3nt: TGTGCCAGCAGCGGGTGGACTGAAGCTTTCTTT
d_gene: TRBD2; v_gene: TRBV4-3; abundance: .; j_gene: TRBJ2-2; CDR3aa: CASSQDLGRTSYPGELFF; CDR3nt: TGCGCCAGCAGCCAAGATTTGGGAAGGACTAGCTACCCCGGGGAGCTGTTTTTT
d_gene: .; v_gene: TRBV28; abundance: .; j_gene: TRBJ1-3; CDR3aa: CASSSLPTGSGTIYF; CDR3nt: TGTGCCAGCAGTTCCTTACCCACAGGGAGCGGCACCATATATTTT
d_gene: .; v_gene: TRBV5-1; abundance: .; j_gene: TRBJ2-7; CDR3aa: CASSSGGPKREQYF; CDR3nt: TGCGCCAGCAGCTCGGGCGGCCCGAAGCGGGAGCAGTACTTC
d_gene: TRBD1; v_gene: TRBV2; abundance: .; j_gene: TRBJ1-4; CDR3aa: CASSPGTGLPGEKLFF; CDR3nt: TGTGCCAGCAGTCCCGGGACAGGTTTACCGGGCGAAAAACTGTTTTTT
d_gene: .; v_gene: TRBV25-1; abundance: .; j_gene: TRBJ1-2; CDR3aa: CASSEYSGARGGGYTF; CDR3nt: TGTGCCAGCAGTGAATATAGCGGGGCGCGAGGAGGCGGCTACACCTTC
d_gene: .; v_gene: TRBV19; abundance: .; j_gene: TRBJ2-3; CDR3aa: CAINTDTQYF; CDR3nt: TGTGCCATAAACACAGATACGCAGTATTTT
d_gene: TRBD1; v_gene: TRBV6-5; abundance: .; j_gene: TRBJ2-7; CDR3aa: CASSVQGAEEQYF; CDR3nt: TGTGCCAGCAGTGTACAGGGGGCGGAGGAGCAGTACTTC
d_gene: TRBD1; v_gene: TRBV28; abundance: .; j_gene: TRBJ2-7; CDR3aa: CASKTGSYEQYF; CDR3nt: TGTGCCAGCAAGACAGGGTCGTACGAGCAGTACTTC
d_gene: .; v_gene: TRBV30; abundance: once; j_gene: TRBJ2-3; CDR3aa: CAWSSLSSTDTQYF; CDR3nt: TGTGCCTGGAGTTCCCTATCTAGCACAGATACGCAGTATTTT
d_gene: .; v_gene: TRBV5-1; abundance: once; j_gene: TRBJ2-7; CDR3aa: CASSLGHSTYEQYF; CDR3nt: TGCGCCAGCAGCTTAGGACACTCAACCTACGAGCAGTACTTC
d_gene: .; v_gene: TRBV29-1; abundance: .; j_gene: TRBJ2-1; CDR3aa: CSVDTLGGLNEQFF; CDR3nt: TGCAGCGTTGACACCCTGGGGGGGCTTAATGAGCAGTTCTTC
d_gene: TRBD2; v_gene: TRBV7-2; abundance: few; j_gene: TRBJ2-1; CDR3aa: CASSPREGLEQFF; CDR3nt: TGTGCCAGCAGCCCCCGGGAGGGTCTTGAGCAGTTCTTC
d_gene: TRBD1; v_gene: TRBV18; abundance: once; j_gene: TRBJ1-3; CDR3aa: CASSPYEDRAFSGNTIYF; CDR3nt: TGTGCCAGCTCACCTTACGAGGACAGGGCCTTCTCTGGAAACACCATATATTTT
d_gene: .; v_gene: TRBV6-6; abundance: .; j_gene: TRBJ2-1; CDR3aa: CASSPSSYNEQFF; CDR3nt: TGTGCCAGCAGCCCGAGCTCCTACAATGAGCAGTTCTTC
d_gene: .; v_gene: TRBV2; abundance: .; j_gene: TRBJ2-1; CDR3aa: CASSEDGDSSREQFF; CDR3nt: TGTGCCAGCAGTGAAGACGGGGACTCCTCCCGGGAGCAGTTCTTC
d_gene: TRBD1; v_gene: TRBV5-8; abundance: .; j_gene: TRBJ2-3; CDR3aa: CASSRDRGSTDTQYF; CDR3nt: TGTGCCAGCAGCCGGGACAGGGGAAGCACAGATACGCAGTATTTT
d_gene: TRBD1; v_gene: TRBV28; abundance: .; j_gene: TRBJ2-1; CDR3aa: CASSPGQGKPQNNEQFF; CDR3nt: TGTGCCAGCAGTCCGGGACAGGGGAAACCCCAGAACAATGAGCAGTTCTTC
d_gene: .; v_gene: TRBV10-3; abundance: .; j_gene: TRBJ1-5; CDR3aa: CAISGEKFNSNQPQHF; CDR3nt: TGTGCCATCAGTGGAGAAAAATTTAATAGCAATCAGCCCCAGCATTTT
d_gene: TRBD2; v_gene: TRBV7-2; abundance: .; j_gene: TRBJ2-3; CDR3aa: CASGVAGVVSDTQYF; CDR3nt: TGTGCCAGCGGAGTAGCGGGAGTAGTCTCAGATACGCAGTATTTT
d_gene: TRBD1; v_gene: TRBV11-3; abundance: .; j_gene: TRBJ2-6; CDR3aa: CASSLGQGAISKGANVLTF; CDR3nt: TGTGCCAGCAGCTTAGGACAGGGGGCGATCTCCAAGGGGGCCAACGTCCTGACTTTC
d_gene: .; v_gene: TRBV9; abundance: .; j_gene: TRBJ1-2; CDR3aa: CASSPLARANYGYTF; CDR3nt: TGTGCCAGCAGCCCGTTAGCCAGGGCTAACTATGGCTACACCTTC
d_gene: .; v_gene: TRBV18; abundance: few; j_gene: TRBJ2-7; CDR3aa: CASSPGTYEQYF; CDR3nt: TGTGCCAGCTCCCCGGGGACCTACGAGCAGTACTTC
d_gene: .; v_gene: TRBV6-6; abundance: .; j_gene: TRBJ2-7; CDR3aa: CASSIELGAGEQYF; CDR3nt: TGTGCCAGCAGCATTGAGTTGGGGGCTGGCGAGCAGTACTTC
d_gene: TRBD1; v_gene: TRBV29-1; abundance: .; j_gene: TRBJ1-1; CDR3aa: CSALGQGYTEAFF; CDR3nt: TGCAGCGCTCTGGGACAGGGATACACTGAAGCTTTCTTT
d_gene: .; v_gene: TRBV29-1; abundance: .; j_gene: TRBJ1-2; CDR3aa: CSVGRGNGYTF; CDR3nt: TGCAGCGTTGGGAGAGGCAATGGCTACACCTTC
d_gene: .; v_gene: TRBV11-2; abundance: .; j_gene: TRBJ2-5; CDR3aa: CASSPTRGGQETQYF; CDR3nt: TGTGCCAGCAGCCCCACTAGGGGCGGACAAGAGACCCAGTACTTC
d_gene: .; v_gene: TRBV5-1; abundance: .; j_gene: TRBJ2-7; CDR3aa: CASGPGTGHEQYF; CDR3nt: TGCGCCAGCGGCCCAGGAACGGGACACGAGCAGTACTTC
d_gene: .; v_gene: TRBV11-2; abundance: .; j_gene: TRBJ2-2; CDR3aa: CASSLTGTAGELFF; CDR3nt: TGTGCCAGCAGCTTAACGGGAACCGCCGGGGAGCTGTTTTTT
d_gene: .; v_gene: TRBV21-1; abundance: .; j_gene: TRBJ1-5; CDR3aa: CASSKAGRGQGGQPQHF; CDR3nt: TGTGCCAGCAGCAAAGCGGGTCGCGGACAGGGGGGTCAGCCCCAGCATTTT
d_gene: TRBD2; v_gene: TRBV7-9; abundance: .; j_gene: TRBJ2-2; CDR3aa: CASSLVSGSHTGELFF; CDR3nt: TGTGCCAGCAGCTTAGTAAGCGGGAGTCACACCGGGGAGCTGTTTTTT
d_gene: .; v_gene: TRBV6-5; abundance: .; j_gene: TRBJ2-3; CDR3aa: CASSYRRRGTDTQYF; CDR3nt: TGTGCCAGCAGTTACAGGAGGAGGGGCACAGATACGCAGTATTTT
d_gene: TRBD2; v_gene: TRBV5-4; abundance: once; j_gene: TRBJ2-3; CDR3aa: CASSLGLAGVGTQYF; CDR3nt: TGTGCCAGCAGCTTGGGGCTAGCGGGAGTAGGTACGCAGTATTTT